The TCR beta chain described here comes from a study of breast tumors, draining lymph nodes, adjacent tissues. Study-level results: Tumors had less TCR diversity than lymph nodes, more than nontumor tissue. Most tumor T cells seemingly derive from lymph node, then expand in tumor.

J was trimmed by 9 bases and V by 3 bases; bases with no gene match: 8. This CDR3 is 16 amino acids long. The germline V gene encodes CDR1 KGHDR and CDR2 SFDVKD. With respect to this clonotype: Its antigen is not identified.

TCRdb re-derived calls from the multiplex PCR reads in MiXCR, one entry per CDR3 protein. Here the sample spans 12,000 to 15,000 distinct CDR3 sequences, 55% being singletons. This TCR was sampled from a female donor with breast cancer. Some clones in this sample may be carry-over from other donors' samples. The sequenced sample was tumor-adjacent breast tissue. This rearrangement joins TRBV24-1 to TRBJ2-1; TRBD2 agrees at 12 bases. The CDR3 nucleotides are TGTGCCACCAGTGATGCTAGCGGGGGGGCCCTTGGTGAGCAGTTCTTC. This codes for CATSDASGGALGEQFF.